This paragraph reports one TCR beta chain. Its antigen is unknown. This specimen belongs to a study of shared clonotypes between healthy human individuals. Overall study findings and caveats: Clonotypes that were shared across four donors made up around 5% of naive CD4 clonotypes.

The authors divided CD4+ cells into CD45RA+ naive and CD45RA-negative memory subsets. V lost 5 bases to trimming and J lost 3 bases; unmatched junction nucleotides: 7. In germline, CDR1 is LNHDA, CDR2 SQIVND (reference sequence). The CDR3 is made up of 16 amino acids. An approximately 180 ng quantity of DNA, tens of thousands of T cell genomes, went into the sorted-subset replicate PCRs. Authors' processing steps: ImmunoSEQ only sent back junction sequences with no quality scores, so filtering was done differently. Some clones are missing from TCRdb's copy, which holds only in-frame ones; the method was immunoSEQ multiplex PCR. V, J and clone size reflect that table, while D and trimming were determined from the DNA. The sample contains around 700,000 clones, approximately 75% of which appear only once.

Sequencing input: memory CD4+ T cells sorted from blood. Subset specified: CD45RA-negative fraction. The chain has TRBV19 and TRBJ2-7; 13 bases align to TRBD2. The sequence was obtained from a woman in her twenties or thirties in good health. CDR3 sequence: CASSLGTSGTIYEQYF. The CDR3 coding sequence is TGTGCCAGTAGTCTCGGGACTAGCGGGACTATCTACGAGCAGTACTTC.